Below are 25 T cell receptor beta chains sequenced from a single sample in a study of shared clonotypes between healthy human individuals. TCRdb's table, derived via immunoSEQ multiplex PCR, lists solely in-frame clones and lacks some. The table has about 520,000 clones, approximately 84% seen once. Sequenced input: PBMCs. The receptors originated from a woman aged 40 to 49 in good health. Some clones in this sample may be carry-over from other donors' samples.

The CDR3 DNA reads TGTGCCAGCAGCGCTACCCGACAGGGCACAGATACGCAGTATTTT. Protein: CASSATRQGTDTQYF. V usage is TRBV9 and J usage is TRBJ2-3, with D perhaps TRBD1 (6 bases). Germline V gives CDR1 SGDLS, CDR2 YYNGEE. The V and J ends lost 3 bases and 1 base respectively, with 12 bases between them. The CDR3 has 15 amino acids.

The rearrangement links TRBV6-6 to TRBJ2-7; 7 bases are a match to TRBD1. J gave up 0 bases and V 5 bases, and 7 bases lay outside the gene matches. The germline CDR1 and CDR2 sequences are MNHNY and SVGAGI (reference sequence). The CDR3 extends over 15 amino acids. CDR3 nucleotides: TGTGCCAGCAGTCCCGGGACAGCCTTCTCCTACGAGCAGTACTTC. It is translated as CASSPGTAFSYEQYF.

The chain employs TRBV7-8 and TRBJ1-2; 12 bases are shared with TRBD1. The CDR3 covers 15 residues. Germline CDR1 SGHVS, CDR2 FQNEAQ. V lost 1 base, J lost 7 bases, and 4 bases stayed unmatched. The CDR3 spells CASSLEGDRGLGYTF. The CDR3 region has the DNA TGTGCCAGCAGCTTAGAAGGGGACAGGGGGCTTGGCTACACCTTC.

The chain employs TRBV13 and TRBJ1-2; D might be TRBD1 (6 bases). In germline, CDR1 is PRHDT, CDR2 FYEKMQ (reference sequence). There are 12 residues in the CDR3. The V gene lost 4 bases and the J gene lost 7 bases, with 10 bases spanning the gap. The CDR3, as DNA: TGTGCCAGCAGCTCGGACAGTTTTGGCTACACCTTC. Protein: CASSSDSFGYTF.

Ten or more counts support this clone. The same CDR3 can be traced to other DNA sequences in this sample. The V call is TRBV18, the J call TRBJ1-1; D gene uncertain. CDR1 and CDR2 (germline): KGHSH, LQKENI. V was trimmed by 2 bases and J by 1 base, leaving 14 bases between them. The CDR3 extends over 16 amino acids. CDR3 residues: CASSPVLRERNTEAFF. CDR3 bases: TGTGCCAGCTCACCAGTGTTAAGGGAGAGGAACACTGAAGCTTTCTTT. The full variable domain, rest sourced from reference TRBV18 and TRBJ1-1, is NAGVMQNPRHLVRRRGQEARLRCSPMKGHSHVYWYRQLPEEGLKFMVYLQKENIIDESGMPKERFSAEFPKEGPSILRIQQVVRGDSAAYFCASSPVLRERNTEAFFGQGTRLTVV.

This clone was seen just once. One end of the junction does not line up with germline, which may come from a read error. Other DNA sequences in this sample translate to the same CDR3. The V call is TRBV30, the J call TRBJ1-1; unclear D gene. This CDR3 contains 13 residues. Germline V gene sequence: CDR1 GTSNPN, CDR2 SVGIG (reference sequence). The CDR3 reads CAWNRLGNTEAFF. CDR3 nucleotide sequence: TGCGCATGGAATCGGCTGGGGAACACTGAAGCTTTCTTT.

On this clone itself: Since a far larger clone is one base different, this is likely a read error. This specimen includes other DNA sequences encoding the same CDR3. DNA for the CDR3: TGTGCCAGGCAGGGGGAGGACTACGAGCAGTACTTC. Its protein is CARQGEDYEQYF. This chain joins TRBV7-3 and TRBJ2-7, with D possibly being TRBD1 (7 bases). This CDR3 is built from 12 residues. V lost 9 bases and J lost 3, with 12 bases in between. The V gene's germline CDR1 is SGHTA and CDR2 FQGTGA.

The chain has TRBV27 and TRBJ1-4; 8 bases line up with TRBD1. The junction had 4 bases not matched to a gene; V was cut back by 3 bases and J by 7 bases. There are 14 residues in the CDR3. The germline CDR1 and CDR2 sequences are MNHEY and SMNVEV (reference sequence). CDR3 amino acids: CASSFSGQGEKLFF. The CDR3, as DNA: TGTGCCAGCAGTTTTTCCGGACAGGGTGAAAAACTGTTTTTT.

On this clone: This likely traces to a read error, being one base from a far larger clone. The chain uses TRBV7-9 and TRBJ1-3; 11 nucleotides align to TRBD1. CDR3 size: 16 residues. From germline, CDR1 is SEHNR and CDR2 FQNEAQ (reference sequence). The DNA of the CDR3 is TGTGCCAGCAGCCCCGGACAGGGGGCGCGTGGAAACACCATACATTTT. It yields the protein CASSPGQGARGNTIHF.

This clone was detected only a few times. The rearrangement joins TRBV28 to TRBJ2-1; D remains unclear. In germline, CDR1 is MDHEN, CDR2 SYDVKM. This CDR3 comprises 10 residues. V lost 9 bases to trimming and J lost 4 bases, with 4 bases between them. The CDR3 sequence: CASEYNEQFF. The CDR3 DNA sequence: TGTGCCAGTGAGTACAATGAGCAGTTCTTC.

The CDR3 loop reads CASSSRTGDSNQPQHF. CDR3 nucleotides: TGTGCCAGCAGCTCCCGGACAGGGGACTCCAATCAGCCCCAGCATTTT. This chain uses TRBV21-1 with TRBJ1-5; the table's D call TRBD1 went unverified against the DNA. TRBV21-1 is a documented pseudogene. This CDR3 is 16 amino acids long.

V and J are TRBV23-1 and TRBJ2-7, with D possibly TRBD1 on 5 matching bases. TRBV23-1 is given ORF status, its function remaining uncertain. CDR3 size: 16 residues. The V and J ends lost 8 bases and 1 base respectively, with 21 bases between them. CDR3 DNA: TGCGCCAGCGCCCCTACGGAAGGACATGGGTCCTACGAGCAGTACTTC. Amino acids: CASAPTEGHGSYEQYF.

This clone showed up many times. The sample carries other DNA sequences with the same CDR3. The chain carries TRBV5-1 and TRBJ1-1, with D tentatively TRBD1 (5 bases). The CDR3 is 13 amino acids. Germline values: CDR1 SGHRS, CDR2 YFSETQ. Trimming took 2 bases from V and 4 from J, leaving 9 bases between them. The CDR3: CASSLRGGTEAFF. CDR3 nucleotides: TGCGCCAGCAGCTTAAGGGGTGGCACTGAAGCTTTCTTT.

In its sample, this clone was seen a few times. CDR3 nucleotides: TGCGCCAGCAGCTTGGAGGCCAACGAACGAGCTTTCTTT. Translating it yields CASSLEANERAFF. J is TRBJ1-1 and V is TRBV5-1; D call uncertain. This CDR3 contains 13 residues. Germline V gene sequence: CDR1 SGHRS, CDR2 YFSETQ. V lost 0 bases to trimming and J lost 10 bases, with 13 bases between them.

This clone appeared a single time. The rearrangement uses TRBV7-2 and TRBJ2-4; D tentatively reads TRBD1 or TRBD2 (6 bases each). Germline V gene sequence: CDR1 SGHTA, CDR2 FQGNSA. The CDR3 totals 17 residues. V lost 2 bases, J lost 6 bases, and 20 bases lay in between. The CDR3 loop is CASSLRPGPGGGNIQYF. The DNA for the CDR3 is TGTGCCAGCAGCTTAAGACCGGGCCCCGGAGGGGGAAACATTCAGTACTTC. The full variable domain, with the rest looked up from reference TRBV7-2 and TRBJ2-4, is GAGVSQSPSNKVTEKGKDVELRCDPISGHTALYWYRQSLGQGLEFLIYFQGNSAPDKSGLPSDRFSAERTGGSVSTLTIQRTQQEDSAVYLCASSLRPGPGGGNIQYFGAGTRLSVL.

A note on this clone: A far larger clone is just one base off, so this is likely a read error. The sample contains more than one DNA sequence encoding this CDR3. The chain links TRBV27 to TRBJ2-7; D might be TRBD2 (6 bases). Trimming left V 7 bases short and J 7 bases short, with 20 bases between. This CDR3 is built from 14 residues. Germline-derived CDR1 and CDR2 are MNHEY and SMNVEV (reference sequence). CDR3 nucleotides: TGTGCCAGCAACCCTGGACGCGCGGGGCGGGAGCAGTACTTC. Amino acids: CASNPGRAGREQYF.

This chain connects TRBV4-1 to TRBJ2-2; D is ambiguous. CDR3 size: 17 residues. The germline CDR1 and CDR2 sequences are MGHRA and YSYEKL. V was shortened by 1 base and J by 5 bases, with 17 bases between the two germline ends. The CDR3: CASSQVDLFSRTGELFF. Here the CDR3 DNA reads TGCGCCAGCAGCCAAGTTGACCTTTTTTCGCGGACCGGGGAGCTGTTTTTT.

The CDR3 nucleotides are TGTGCCAGCAGTCAGGGATTGGGTGCGCCTGAAGCTTTCTTT. Protein sequence: CASSQGLGAPEAFF. This chain connects TRBV6-5 to TRBJ1-1; tentatively, D is TRBD1 (5 bases). V lost 5 bases and J 6 bases, leaving 16 bases between the germline ends. The CDR3 has 14 residues. Germline values: CDR1 MNHEY, CDR2 SVGAGI.

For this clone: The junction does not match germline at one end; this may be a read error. CDR3 in amino acids: CASSYAGTGAWNF. The CDR3, as DNA: TGTGCCAGCAGTTACGCTGGGACAGGGGCCTGGAACTTC. The chain recombines TRBV6-6 with TRBJ2-7; 10 bases align to TRBD1. The CDR3 is 13 amino acids. Germline V lookup: CDR1 MNHNY, CDR2 SVGAGI (reference sequence).

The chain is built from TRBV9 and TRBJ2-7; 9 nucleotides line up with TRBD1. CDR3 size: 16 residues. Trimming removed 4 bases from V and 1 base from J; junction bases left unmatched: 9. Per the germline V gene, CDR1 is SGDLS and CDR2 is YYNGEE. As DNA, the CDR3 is TGTGCCAGCAGCCCTACAGGGGGCTCCGCGTCCTACGAGCAGTACTTC. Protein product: CASSPTGGSASYEQYF.

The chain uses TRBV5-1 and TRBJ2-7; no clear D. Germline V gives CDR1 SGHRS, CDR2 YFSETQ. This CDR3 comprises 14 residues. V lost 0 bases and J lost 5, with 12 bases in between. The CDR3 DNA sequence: TGCGCCAGCAGCTTGGACAGCCGCTGGGACGAGCAGTACTTC. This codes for CASSLDSRWDEQYF.

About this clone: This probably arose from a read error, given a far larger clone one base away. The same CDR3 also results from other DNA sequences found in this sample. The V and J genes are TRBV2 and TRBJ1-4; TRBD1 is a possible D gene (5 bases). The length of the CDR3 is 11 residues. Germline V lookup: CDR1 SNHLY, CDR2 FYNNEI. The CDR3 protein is CASQGYEKLFF. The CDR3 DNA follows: TGTGCTAGTCAGGGTTATGAAAAACTGTTTTTT.

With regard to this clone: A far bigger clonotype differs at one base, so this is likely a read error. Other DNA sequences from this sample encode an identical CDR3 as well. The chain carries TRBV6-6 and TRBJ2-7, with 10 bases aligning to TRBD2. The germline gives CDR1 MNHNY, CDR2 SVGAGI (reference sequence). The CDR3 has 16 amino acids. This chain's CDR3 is CASSYTASGSSYEQYF. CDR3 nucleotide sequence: TGCGCCAGCAGTTACACGGCTAGCGGGAGCTCCTACGAGCAGTACTTC.

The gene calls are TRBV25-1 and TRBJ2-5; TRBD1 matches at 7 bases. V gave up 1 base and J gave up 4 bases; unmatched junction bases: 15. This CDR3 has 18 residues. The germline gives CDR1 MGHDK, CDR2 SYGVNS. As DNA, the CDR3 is TGTGCCAGCAGTGAATTGGCCCGGACAGGAATGGGTGGAGAGACCCAGTACTTC. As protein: CASSELARTGMGGETQYF.

CDR3 residues: CASSPFPGELFF. The CDR3 DNA follows: TGTGCCAGCAGCCCCTTCCCGGGGGAGCTGTTTTTT. J is TRBJ2-2 and V is TRBV13, with unresolved D. Germline assignment: CDR1 PRHDT and CDR2 FYEKMQ (reference sequence). CDR3 length equals 12 residues. V was pared by 5 bases and J by 8 bases, with 9 bases between.